Following are 20 T cell receptor beta chains from one sample sequenced in a study of OX40 agonist ivuxolimab in advanced cancers. The protocol was immunoSEQ multiplex PCR, while the TCRdb copy is restricted to in-frame clones and leaves out a portion. The top ten clones hold more than 0.3% of a sample with about 80,000 clones, around 90% of them seen once. The sample here was CD4+ or CD8+ T cells sorted from blood, taken in a trial of the OX40 agonist ivuxolimab. These receptors were obtained from an adult with an advanced solid tumor such as melanoma, head and neck, liver or kidney cancer.

In regard to this clone: In the same sample, other DNA sequences code for this CDR3. This chain connects TRBV30 to TRBJ1-1; perhaps TRBD1 as D (5 bases). The CDR3 sequence is 12 residues long. Trimming shortened V by 0 bases and J by 5 bases, and 7 bases separated the two germline ends. Germline V gene data show CDR1 as GTSNPN and CDR2 as SVGIG (reference sequence). The CDR3 region is CAWSVRGTEAFF. DNA of the CDR3: TGTGCCTGGAGTGTAAGGGGAACTGAAGCTTTCTTT.

This chain joins TRBV30 and TRBJ2-2; D gene ambiguous. Trimming shortened V by 1 base and J by 9 bases, and 6 bases separated the two germline ends. CDR1 is GTSNPN, CDR2 SVGIG, per germline (reference sequence). The CDR3 consists of 11 residues. The CDR3, as DNA: TGTGCCTGGAGTGGGGATAGGGAGCTGTTTTTT. Protein sequence: CAWSGDRELFF. Full variable domain (rest looked up from reference TRBV30 and TRBJ2-2): SQTIHQWPATLVQPVGSPLSLECTVEGTSNPNLYWYRQAAGRGLQLLFYSVGIGQISSEVPQNLSASRPQDRQFILSSKKLLLSDSGFYLCAWSGDRELFFGEGSRLTVL.

This clone was recorded once. This rearrangement joins TRBV10-3 to TRBJ1-5, with D uncertain. V gave up 2 bases and J gave up 5 bases, with 10 bases separating them. This CDR3 has 14 residues. The germline gives CDR1 ENHRY, CDR2 SYGVKD. The DNA for the CDR3 is TGTGCCATCAGTGAGGGAACATCTCATCAGCCCCAGCATTTT. It yields the protein CAISEGTSHQPQHF.

The chain joins TRBV4-1 to TRBJ1-5; D is unclear. The CDR3 has 14 residues. Germline V gene sequence: CDR1 MGHRA, CDR2 YSYEKL. With 0 bases removed from V and 7 bases from J, the gap between germline ends came to 10 bases. CDR3 coding DNA: TGCGCCAGCAGCCAAGATATAGGGATACAGCCCCAGCATTTT. This translates into CASSQDIGIQPQHF.

The chain uses TRBV11-2 and TRBJ2-7, with TRBD2 matching 11 bases. This CDR3 comprises 16 residues. From germline, CDR1 is SGHAT and CDR2 FQNNGV. V trimming: 4 bases; J trimming: 8 bases; junction bases outside the gene matches: 13. CDR3 in DNA: TGTGCCAGCAGCTCCCCGCCGGGACTAGCGGCGGGAAAGCAGTACGTC. Translated, it gives CASSSPPGLAAGKQYV.

The chain combines TRBV6-1 with TRBJ1-6; D not resolved. Germline CDR1 MNHNS, CDR2 SASEGT. This CDR3 has 11 residues. V lost 7 bases, J lost 14 bases, and 12 bases lay in between. CDR3 loop: CASTGGRALHF. In DNA, the CDR3 is TGTGCCAGCACAGGTGGACGGGCCCTCCACTTT.

V gene TRBV5-1 combines with J gene TRBJ1-2, with no clear D. V lost 1 base to trimming and J lost 9 bases, with 16 bases between them. The length of the CDR3 is 14 residues. CDR1 is SGHRS and CDR2 is YFSETQ in the germline V gene. As DNA, the CDR3 is TGCGCCAGCAGCTTGATTGTCGACCCCAAGCGCTACACCTTC. Amino acid sequence: CASSLIVDPKRYTF.

The chain recombines TRBV6-5 with TRBJ1-2; D gene ambiguous. Germline CDR1 is MNHEY and CDR2 is SVGAGI. With 10 bases removed from V and 2 bases from J, the gap between germline ends came to 14 bases. CDR3 length: 13 residues. This CDR3 reads CAISTGRNYGYTF. Here the CDR3 DNA reads TGTGCCATCTCTACCGGCAGGAACTATGGCTACACCTTC.

On this clone itself: This specimen includes other DNA sequences encoding the same CDR3. The chain carries TRBV20-1 and TRBJ2-3; D remains unclear. CDR1 DFQATT and CDR2 SNEGSKA come from the germline V gene (reference sequence). The CDR3 has 10 amino acids. The V end lost 6 bases, the J end lost 6 bases, and 7 bases lay between the germline ends. The CDR3 region is CSASRDTQYF. CDR3 nucleotide sequence: TGCAGTGCGTCTAGGGATACGCAGTATTTT.

The chain has TRBV6-1 and TRBJ1-2, with D possibly being TRBD1 (6 bases). Germline assignment: CDR1 MNHNS and CDR2 SASEGT. V lost 6 bases and J 4 bases, leaving 18 bases between the germline ends. This CDR3 comprises 15 residues. This CDR3 is CASSARTVASYGYTF. The CDR3 bases are TGTGCCAGCAGCGCCAGGACAGTCGCCTCCTATGGCTACACCTTC.

The rearrangement joins TRBV19 to TRBJ1-5; 9 bases map to TRBD1. Trimming at V came to 7 bases and at J to 8 bases, leaving 9 bases not matched to a gene. The germline gives CDR1 LNHDA, CDR2 SQIVND (reference sequence). The CDR3 has 14 amino acids. The CDR3 sequence is CASTGTGYREPQHF. As DNA, the CDR3 is TGTGCCAGTACGGGGACAGGGTACAGGGAGCCCCAGCATTTT.

The CDR3 region is CASSYSVARTEAFF. As DNA, the CDR3 is TGTGCCAGCAGTTACTCTGTGGCGAGAACTGAAGCTTTCTTT. The chain carries TRBV6-5 and TRBJ1-1; unclear D gene. Trimming took off 0 bases at V and 5 bases at J, with 10 bases between the two ends. Looked up from germline, CDR1 is MNHEY and CDR2 is SVGAGI. The CDR3 extends over 14 amino acids.

V is TRBV7-2 and J is TRBJ2-1; TRBD2 matches 12 bases. The CDR3 covers 13 residues. V lost 1 base to trimming and J lost 15 bases; unmatched junction nucleotides: 4. Germline assignment: CDR1 SGHTA and CDR2 FQGNSA. In DNA, the CDR3 is TGTGCCAGCAGCTTAGGCCTAGCGGGGGGGTGGTTCTTC. Its translation: CASSLGLAGGWFF.

A single count supports this clone. The chain links TRBV19 to TRBJ2-5; D is perhaps TRBD1 (5 bases). V was shortened by 4 bases and J by 3 bases, with 12 bases between the two germline ends. The length of the CDR3 is 14 residues. Germline CDR1 reads LNHDA; CDR2 reads SQIVND (reference sequence). Here the CDR3 DNA reads TGTGCCAGTAGTAGGGGTAGGGGTGAAGAGACCCAGTACTTC. Translated, it gives CASSRGRGEETQYF.

The V and J genes are TRBV11-2 and TRBJ2-7, with 8 bases that match TRBD1. Germline V lookup: CDR1 SGHAT, CDR2 FQNNGV. CDR3 length: 14 amino acids. With 5 bases clipped from V and 4 bases from J, the junction kept 7 bases outside the gene matches. CDR3 sequence (DNA): TGTGCCAGCAGCCACCGGGACAGGTCTTACGAGCAGTACGTC. Residues: CASSHRDRSYEQYV.

This clone was detected once. V and J are TRBV2 and TRBJ2-3; 12 bases are shared with TRBD2. CDR3 length: 14 residues. The germline V gene encodes CDR1 SNHLY and CDR2 FYNNEI. The J segment lost 5 bases and the V segment lost 5 bases, leaving 2 bases of the junction unmatched. CDR3 coding DNA: TGTGCCAGCAGTCGGACTAGCGGGGTAGATACGCAGTATTTT. The encoded protein is CASSRTSGVDTQYF.

The table lists this clone with a few counts. This sequence joins TRBV6-5 and TRBJ1-5; TRBD1 matches at 9 bases. Unmatched junction bases numbered 10, after V lost 6 bases and J lost 7 bases. The CDR3 has 15 amino acids. Germline assignment: CDR1 MNHEY and CDR2 SVGAGI. The CDR3 sequence: CASSRGTGSRQPQHF. In DNA, the CDR3 is TGTGCCAGCAGCCGCGGGACAGGGTCCCGACAGCCCCAGCATTTT.

The rearrangement joins TRBV30 to TRBJ2-7; TRBD1 is a possible D gene (6 bases). The V gene's germline CDR1 is GTSNPN and CDR2 SVGIG (reference sequence). CDR3 length equals 13 residues. The V gene lost 3 bases and the J gene lost 8 bases, with 17 bases spanning the gap. CDR3: CAWRLTGSTQQYF. Here the CDR3 DNA reads TGTGCCTGGAGGCTGACAGGATCTACGCAGCAGTACTTC. The variable domain in full, with the rest retrieved from reference TRBV30 and TRBJ2-7, is SQTIHQWPATLVQPVGSPLSLECTVEGTSNPNLYWYRQAAGRGLQLLFYSVGIGQISSEVPQNLSASRPQDRQFILSSKKLLLSDSGFYLCAWRLTGSTQQYFGPGTRLTVT.

The rearrangement joins TRBV6-5 to TRBJ1-2, with 9 bases that match TRBD1. J gave up 4 bases and V 6 bases, and 3 bases lay outside the gene matches. CDR1 is MNHEY, CDR2 SVGAGI, per germline. The CDR3 is 13 amino acids. DNA for the CDR3: TGTGCCAGCAGGGGACAGGGCCTCTATGGCTACACCTTC. Residues: CASRGQGLYGYTF.

This chain connects TRBV5-5 to TRBJ2-5; the D gene is possibly TRBD2 (6 bases). Trimming stripped 2 bases from V and 5 bases from J, with 7 bases between. Per the germline V gene, CDR1 is SGHKS and CDR2 is YYEKEE (reference sequence). CDR3 size: 12 residues. The CDR3 here is CASSFGGETQYF. The DNA of the CDR3 is TGTGCCAGCAGCTTTGGGGGGGAGACCCAGTACTTC.